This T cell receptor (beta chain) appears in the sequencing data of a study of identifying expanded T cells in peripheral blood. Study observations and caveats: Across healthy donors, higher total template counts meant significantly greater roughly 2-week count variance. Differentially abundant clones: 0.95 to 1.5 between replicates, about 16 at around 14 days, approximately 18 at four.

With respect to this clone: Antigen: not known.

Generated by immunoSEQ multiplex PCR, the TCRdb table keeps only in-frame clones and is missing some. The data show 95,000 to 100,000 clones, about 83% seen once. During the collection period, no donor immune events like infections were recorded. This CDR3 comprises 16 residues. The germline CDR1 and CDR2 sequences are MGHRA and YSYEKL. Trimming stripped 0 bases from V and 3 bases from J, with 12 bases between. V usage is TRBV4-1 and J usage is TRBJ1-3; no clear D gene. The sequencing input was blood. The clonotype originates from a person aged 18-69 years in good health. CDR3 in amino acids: CASSQDPAFLGNTIYF. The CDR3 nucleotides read TGCGCCAGCAGCCAAGATCCCGCTTTCCTTGGAAACACCATATATTTT.